These 26 T cell receptor beta chains came from one sample sequenced in a study of breast tumors, draining lymph nodes, adjacent tissues. Each CDR3 protein is one row after TCRdb ran MiXCR on the multiplex PCR reads. The sample gives around 14,000 distinct CDR3 sequences, roughly 55% of which show up once; more than 30% is in the top ten. Sequences were obtained from tumor-adjacent breast tissue. These receptors all come from a female donor with breast cancer. Some clones in this sample may be carry-over from other donors' samples.

This clonotype occurred once. The chain employs TRBV19 and TRBJ1-6; D uncertain. Germline values: CDR1 LNHDA, CDR2 SQIVND (reference sequence). Between the trimmed V and J ends, which lost 1 base and 6 bases, there was a span of 13 bases. This CDR3 is 16 amino acids long. The CDR3 here is CASSIGSGKPNSPLHF. In nucleotides, the CDR3 is TGTGCCAGTAGTATAGGTTCCGGGAAACCTAATTCACCCCTCCACTTT.

The chain joins TRBV15 to TRBJ2-3, with 8 bases lining up with TRBD2. J was trimmed by 4 bases and V by 0 bases; bases with no gene match: 12. There are 18 residues in the CDR3. Germline CDR1 and CDR2: LNHNV and YYDKDF (reference sequence). The DNA for the CDR3 is TGTGCCACCAGCAGAGATCGGGGAGCGGGAGAAGGCTCAGATACGCAGTATTTT. Protein product: CATSRDRGAGEGSDTQYF.

V and J are TRBV6-4 and TRBJ2-1; 14 bases agree with TRBD2. CDR3 length equals 16 residues. Looked up from germline, CDR1 is MRHNA and CDR2 is SNTAGT. The V and J ends lost 6 bases and 5 bases, in that order; junction bases with no gene match: 6. CDR3 amino acids: CASSIGTSGRDNEQFF. DNA for the CDR3: TGTGCCAGCAGCATTGGGACTAGCGGGAGAGACAATGAGCAGTTCTTC.

The chain uses TRBV7-3 and TRBJ2-3; D remains unclear. The CDR3 consists of 13 residues. Trimming removed 3 bases at V and 0 bases at J, with 4 bases between. Germline V gene sequence: CDR1 SGHTA, CDR2 FQGTGA. As DNA, the CDR3 is TGTGCCAGCAGCTTCCAGAGCACAGATACGCAGTATTTT. This encodes CASSFQSTDTQYF.

This clonotype appeared many times. The rearrangement uses TRBV9 and TRBJ1-1; 12 nucleotides line up with TRBD1. V lost 0 bases and J lost 5; bases outside the gene matches: 5. The germline gives CDR1 SGDLS, CDR2 YYNGEE. The CDR3 runs to 16 residues. The CDR3 loop reads CASSVASGQGATEAFF. CDR3 nucleotide sequence: TGTGCCAGCAGCGTAGCCTCGGGACAGGGGGCGACTGAAGCTTTCTTT.

This clonotype is medium-sized (0.01 to 0.1%) within its sample. This sequence joins TRBV20-1 and TRBJ2-5, with 9 bases fitting TRBD1. CDR1 is DFQATT, CDR2 SNEGSKA, per germline (reference sequence). The CDR3 has 16 amino acids. V dropped 3 bases and J dropped 5; count of bases not matched to a gene: 13. The CDR3 here is CSASGWGTGGVETQYF. As DNA, the CDR3 is TGCAGTGCTAGTGGATGGGGAACAGGGGGCGTTGAGACCCAGTACTTC.

Notes on this clonotype: At one boundary the junction diverges from the germline segment, which might be a read error. The chain couples TRBV10-2 to TRBJ2-1; 9 bases map to TRBD2. From germline, CDR1 is WSHSY and CDR2 SAAADI. The CDR3 runs 16 residues. This chain's CDR3 is CATSEPAGGALNEQFF. The CDR3 DNA reads TGCGCCACCAGTGAGCCCGCGGGGGGGGCCTTGAATGAGCAGTTCTTC.

This clonotype was seen repeatedly, ten times or more. The junction differs from germline at one of its ends, possibly a read error. The chain is built from TRBV7-3 and TRBJ2-1; D gene uncertain. This CDR3 comprises 13 residues. Per germline, CDR1 SGHTA and CDR2 FQGTGA. In DNA form, the CDR3 reads TGTGCCAGCAGTTTAAGCTCCTACAATGAGCAGTTCTTC. Encoded protein: CASSLSSYNEQFF.

This clonotype was observed a handful of times. The gene calls are TRBV29-1 and TRBJ2-7; D is unresolved. Per germline, CDR1 SQVTM and CDR2 ANQGSEA. The CDR3 sequence is 12 residues long. Between the trimmed V and J ends, which lost 5 bases and 0 bases, there was a span of 8 bases. CDR3 amino acids: CSVQVSSYEQYF. As DNA, the CDR3 is TGCAGCGTTCAGGTGAGCTCCTACGAGCAGTACTTC.

This chain joins TRBV5-1 and TRBJ1-2; tentatively, D is TRBD1 (5 bases). Germline V gene sequence: CDR1 SGHRS, CDR2 YFSETQ. Trimming took off 4 bases at V and 4 bases at J, with 11 bases between the two ends. This CDR3 has 13 residues. The CDR3 region has the DNA TGCGCCAGCAGCGGGACGTCGACCTATGGCTACACCTTC. It translates to CASSGTSTYGYTF.

The CDR3 DNA sequence: TGTGCCAGTACGCAGGGTCAAACTAGCACAGATACGCAGTATTTT. Translation: CASTQGQTSTDTQYF. The rearrangement uses TRBV19 and TRBJ2-3, with a possible D match to TRBD1 (5 bases). This CDR3 comprises 15 residues. Germline-derived CDR1 and CDR2 are LNHDA and SQIVND (reference sequence). V was cut by 7 bases and J by 0 bases, with 14 bases left in between.

This clonotype came up once. This chain links TRBV20-1 with TRBJ2-7; no definite D call. CDR1 DFQATT and CDR2 SNEGSKA come from the germline V gene (reference sequence). The germline V and J ends were trimmed by 3 bases and 3 bases, with 12 bases remaining between them. This CDR3 has 13 residues. CDR3 nucleotides: TGCAGTGCTAGTCCCCTGGATCTCTACGAGCAGTACTTC. It specifies CSASPLDLYEQYF.

This rearrangement joins TRBV7-9 to TRBJ2-7; 9 bases fit TRBD2. The V and J ends lost 3 bases and 2 bases, in that order; junction bases with no gene match: 17. Germline-derived CDR1 and CDR2 are SEHNR and FQNEAQ (reference sequence). The CDR3 sequence is 19 residues long. The CDR3 DNA sequence: TGTGCCAGCAGCTTGCAGCGGGGGGCCCCGCCCAGGTGGCCCTACGAGCAGTACTTC. Protein sequence: CASSLQRGAPPRWPYEQYF.

This clonotype was observed a handful of times. J is TRBJ1-2 and V is TRBV20-1, with D perhaps matching TRBD1 (6 bases). Looked up from germline, CDR1 is DFQATT and CDR2 is SNEGSKA (reference sequence). The V end was cut by 0 bases, the J end by 1 base, with 9 bases between. The CDR3 has 14 amino acids. Here the CDR3 DNA reads TGCAGTGCTAGAGAGGGGGCCCTTAACTATGGCTACACCTTC. The encoded protein is CSAREGALNYGYTF.

The rearrangement uses TRBV29-1 and TRBJ2-2, with 8 bases that match TRBD1. The CDR3 has 15 residues. J was trimmed by 2 bases and V by 6 bases; bases with no gene match: 8. Germline CDR1 SQVTM, CDR2 ANQGSEA. The CDR3 coding sequence is TGCAGCGTCCACGGGACAGGAAAAAACACCGGGGAGCTGTTTTTT. Protein sequence: CSVHGTGKNTGELFF.

The rearrangement joins TRBV6-2 or TRBV6-3 to TRBJ2-1, with D maybe TRBD1 (6 bases). CDR1 and CDR2 (germline): MNHEY, SVGEGT. V was cut by 9 bases and J by 2 bases, with 11 bases left in between. This CDR3 has 13 residues. Written as DNA, the CDR3 is TGTGCCAGTACAGGGCAGACCTACAATGAGCAGTTCTTC. Residues: CASTGQTYNEQFF.

At least ten counts were recorded for this clonotype. A read error may be the cause here, since a much bigger clone is one base away. This rearrangement joins TRBV7-6 to TRBJ2-5; 7 bases line up with TRBD1. The CDR3 runs 15 residues. Germline V CDR1 and CDR2: SGHVS, FNYEAQ. DNA of the CDR3: TGTGCCAGCAGCTTAGATCGGACAGGCGAAGAGACCCAGCACTTC. Its protein is CASSLDRTGEETQHF. Using reference TRBV7-6 and TRBJ2-5 for the parts outside the CDR3, the full variable domain is GAGVSQSPRYKVTKRGQDVALRCDPISGHVSLYWYRQALGQGPEFLTYFNYEAQQDKSGLPNDRFSAERPEGSISTLTIQRTEQRDSAMYRCASSLDRTGEETQHFGPGTRLLVL.

The V call is TRBV6-1, the J call TRBJ2-3; D gene ambiguous. Trimming removed 2 bases from V and 0 bases from J, with 15 bases in between. The CDR3 sequence is 17 residues long. The germline gives CDR1 MNHNS, CDR2 SASEGT. The CDR3 nucleotides are TGTGCCAGCAGTGAACTAGTCGTGTGGGGAAGCACAGATACGCAGTATTTT. Amino acid sequence: CASSELVVWGSTDTQYF.

This clonotype showed up many times. V and J are TRBV28 and TRBJ2-3, with D unclear. V lost 5 bases and J 2 bases, leaving 5 bases between the germline ends. The CDR3 length is 12 residues. Germline values: CDR1 MDHEN, CDR2 SYDVKM. The CDR3 is CASSQVTDTQYF. CDR3 coding DNA: TGTGCCAGCAGTCAAGTCACAGATACGCAGTATTTT. The full variable domain, rest sourced from reference TRBV28 and TRBJ2-3, is DVKVTQSSRYLVKRTGEKVFLECVQDMDHENMFWYRQDPGLGLRLIYFSYDVKMKEKGDIPEGYSVSREKKERFSLILESASTNQTSMYLCASSQVTDTQYFGPGTRLTVL.

This clonotype is large in the sample. The rearrangement uses TRBV7-9 and TRBJ1-2, with D maybe TRBD1 (5 bases). Germline V CDR1 and CDR2: SEHNR, FQNEAQ (reference sequence). The CDR3 runs to 15 residues. Trimming removed 2 bases from V and 4 bases from J, with 14 bases in between. CDR3 protein: CASSLNSDGGYGYTF. CDR3 DNA sequence: TGTGCCAGCAGCTTAAACAGCGACGGGGGCTATGGCTACACCTTC.

By sample share, this clonotype is medium-sized. V usage is TRBV20-1 and J usage is TRBJ2-7, with a tentative D call TRBD1 (6 bases). This CDR3 contains 13 residues. Trimming removed 5 bases at V and 3 bases at J, with 14 bases between. CDR1 and CDR2 from the germline V gene are DFQATT and SNEGSKA (reference sequence). The CDR3 nucleotides read TGCAGTGCTCCCGGGGACACGTACTACGAGCAGTACTTC. This encodes CSAPGDTYYEQYF.

This clonotype was counted between two and nine times. A much larger clone differs from this one at a single base, so this may be a read error. The V call is TRBV5-4, the J call TRBJ2-1; D perhaps matches TRBD2 (6 bases). Deletions cut 3 bases from V and 14 bases from J, with 15 bases between. Germline V gene sequence: CDR1 SGHNT, CDR2 YYREEE (reference sequence). CDR3 length: 12 amino acids. CDR3 sequence reads: CASSSPGPGEFF. CDR3 in DNA: TGTGCCAGCAGCTCTCCAGGACCGGGGGAGTTCTTC.

This clonotype was counted many times. The CDR3 DNA is TGCAGCGTCGCGTCACAGGCTCGGGAAGCTTTCTTT. Protein product: CSVASQAREAFF. The chain recombines TRBV29-1 with TRBJ1-1; tentatively, D is TRBD1 (5 bases). Trimming shortened V by 6 bases and J by 8 bases, and 16 bases separated the two germline ends. The CDR3 has 12 amino acids. Germline V gives CDR1 SQVTM, CDR2 ANQGSEA.

This chain connects TRBV20-1 to TRBJ2-7, with D hard to call. The CDR3 extends over 16 amino acids. Germline CDR1 and CDR2: DFQATT and SNEGSKA (reference sequence). With 2 bases removed from V and 5 bases from J, the gap between germline ends came to 22 bases. The CDR3 loop reads CSARPPRSQTWDEQYF. The CDR3, as DNA: TGCAGTGCTAGACCACCGCGGAGTCAAACATGGGACGAGCAGTACTTC.

This clonotype was recorded at least ten times. The chain carries TRBV19 and TRBJ2-1; 7 nucleotides match TRBD1. Germline assignment: CDR1 LNHDA and CDR2 SQIVND (reference sequence). The CDR3 contains 14 residues. V was pared by 10 bases and J by 0 bases, with 6 bases of the junction left unmatched. CDR3 sequence reads: CATGGQVSYNEQFF. The CDR3 bases are TGTGCCACAGGAGGACAGGTCTCCTACAATGAGCAGTTCTTC. The full variable domain, completed using reference TRBV19 and TRBJ2-1, is DGGITQSPKYLFRKEGQNVTLSCEQNLNHDAMYWYRQDPGQGLRLIYYSQIVNDFQKGDIAEGYSVSREKKESFPLTVTSAQKNPTAFYLCATGGQVSYNEQFFGPGTRLTVL.

This clonotype was detected many times. The rearrangement uses TRBV7-8 and TRBJ1-2; D remains unclear. Germline V gene lookup returns CDR1 SGHVS and CDR2 FQNEAQ. Trimming took 2 bases from V and 0 from J, leaving 4 bases between them. The CDR3 is 13 amino acids. The CDR3 sequence: CASSLCANYGYTF. The DNA of the CDR3 is TGTGCCAGCAGCTTATGTGCTAACTATGGCTACACCTTC. Full variable domain (rest looked up from reference TRBV7-8 and TRBJ1-2): GAGVSQSPRYKVAKRGQDVALRCDPISGHVSLFWYQQALGQGPEFLTYFQNEAQLDKSGLPSDRFFAERPEGSVSTLKIQRTQQEDSAVYLCASSLCANYGYTFGSGTRLTVV.